This T cell receptor (beta chain) was recorded in a study of beta chain features in type 1 diabetes. Study-level findings and limits: Within patients, naive, central memory and Treg TCRB repertoires seemed more similar than within healthy donors.

This clone was detected a few times. The antigen is not known. Each of the sorted populations had a purity greater than 98%. The authors reverse transcribed all of the isolated RNA, so sequencing captured expressed TCRB transcripts. TCRdb keeps only in-frame clones here, not all; method: immunoSEQ multiplex PCR. The sample carries approximately 150,000 clones, 8% to 13% recorded once. Germline assignment: CDR1 SGDLS and CDR2 YYNGEE. The CDR3 loop spans 18 amino acids. J lost 0 bases, V lost 2 bases, and 4 bases had no gene match. The chain employs TRBV9 and TRBJ2-3; 15 bases agree with TRBD2. Sequencing was done on a sample of naive CD4+ T cells from blood. This clonotype originated in a man younger than 30 in good health. Written as DNA, the CDR3 is TGTGCCAGCAGCGTGGGACTAGCGGGGGGCACAAGCACAGATACGCAGTATTTT. This codes for CASSVGLAGGTSTDTQYF.